The clone carrying this T cell receptor beta chain was recorded a few times. Its antigen is as yet unknown. Between the trimmed V and J ends, which lost 0 bases and 4 bases, there was a span of 13 bases. This CDR3 is 15 amino acids long. Germline V CDR1 and CDR2: SGHRS, YFSETQ. This entry is derived from a study of T-cell reconstitution after alpha-beta-depleted transplantation in children. Unique molecular identifiers were built into the TCRbeta library. MiXCR, run by TCRdb on the PCR reads, gives a single entry per CDR3 protein. The sample contains some 290,000 distinct CDR3 sequences, 23% of which appear only once. The study, taken as a whole, reports: Reportedly, roughly two months post-transplant, alpha-beta T cells arose from several hundred expanded graft clones. TCRbeta diversity was high at day 60 in some patients (a result of surviving recipient T cells and thymic progenitors). A year post-transplant, T-cell counts and diversity derived mostly from newly produced T cells.

The sequence was obtained from a male patient younger than 18 who had a stem cell transplant for acute lymphoblastic leukemia, so the T cells may come from the graft donor. The V gene is TRBV5-1, the J gene TRBJ1-2, with D unresolved. Sequencing used PBMCs, mostly from graft donor cells, obtained 180 days after TCRalphabeta/CD19-depleted stem cell transplant. The DNA for the CDR3 is TGCGCCAGCAGCTTGGAGTTTCCGCGAACCTATGGCTACACCTTC. This translates into CASSLEFPRTYGYTF.